Shown below are 21 T cell receptor beta chains from a single sample sequenced in a study of a mutant IDH1 vaccine in newly diagnosed glioma. TCRdb's copy holds only in-frame clones and misses some; the assay was immunoSEQ multiplex PCR. This table has roughly 60,000 clones, about 86% appearing once. As to time point: week 5, during vaccination. With topical imiquimod, each dose of the vaccine consisted of 300 ug of mutant IDH1 20-mer peptide. No cognate antigen is known for these TCRs. This sample comprised PBMCs, obtained from a glioma patient whose treatment included an IDH1 peptide vaccine. Receptors were obtained from a woman between 50 and 59 years old with glioma.

The V gene is TRBV6-6, the J gene TRBJ2-7; TRBD2 aligns across 12 bases. This CDR3 spans 15 amino acids. With V trimmed by 5 bases and J by 0 bases, 2 bases remained unmatched. The germline V gene has CDR1 MNHNY and CDR2 SVGAGI (reference sequence). The chain's CDR3 is CASSEGLAGSYEQYF. As DNA, the CDR3 is TGTGCCAGCAGTGAGGGACTAGCGGGCTCCTACGAGCAGTACTTC.

The genes are TRBV5-1 and TRBJ1-6, with 7 bases aligning to TRBD1. V gave up 3 bases and J gave up 7 bases; unmatched junction bases: 16. The germline V gene has CDR1 SGHRS and CDR2 YFSETQ. The CDR3 is made up of 18 amino acids. The CDR3: CASSSWDGTVDGNSPLHF. The CDR3 DNA reads as TGCGCCAGCAGCTCGTGGGATGGGACAGTCGATGGGAATTCACCCCTCCACTTT.

This rearrangement joins TRBV7-2 to TRBJ2-7; 8 bases map to TRBD1. There are 16 residues in the CDR3. CDR1 and CDR2 (germline): SGHTA, FQGNSA. The J segment lost 5 bases and the V segment lost 6 bases, leaving 15 bases of the junction unmatched. CDR3 nucleotides: TGTGCCAGCAGTCCCCTAGGTAGGACAGGGCTTGACGAGCAGTACTTC. This sequence encodes CASSPLGRTGLDEQYF.

The gene calls are TRBV5-4 and TRBJ1-1, with 8 positions matching TRBD1. Trimming removed 6 bases from V and 3 bases from J; junction bases left unmatched: 7. CDR1 is SGHNT, CDR2 YYREEE, per germline (reference sequence). This CDR3 has 14 amino acids. The CDR3 coding sequence is TGTGCCAGCATCCGGGACAGGTATGACACTGAAGCTTTCTTT. Amino acid sequence: CASIRDRYDTEAFF.

V and J are TRBV5-4 and TRBJ2-6; D unclear. The CDR3 covers 14 residues. V was shortened by 3 bases and J by 4 bases, with 8 bases between the two germline ends. Germline CDR1 reads SGHNT; CDR2 reads YYREEE (reference sequence). The CDR3 reads CASSSWTGANVLTF. CDR3 bases: TGTGCCAGCAGCTCCTGGACGGGGGCCAACGTCCTGACTTTC.

The V call is TRBV12-5, the J call TRBJ2-2, with a weak D call TRBD2 (6 bases). Germline V lookup: CDR1 LGHNT, CDR2 FRNRAP. The CDR3 is made up of 15 amino acids. V lost 9 bases to trimming and J lost 5 bases, with 19 bases between them. CDR3 bases: TGTGCTAGCGACGTTCGACCGGGGACTACCGGGGAGCTGTTTTTT. Translation: CASDVRPGTTGELFF.

The V call is TRBV30, the J call TRBJ2-7; D tentatively fits TRBD1 or TRBD2 (5 bases each). Germline CDR1 GTSNPN, CDR2 SVGIG (reference sequence). The CDR3 has 15 residues. The V end lost 2 bases, the J end lost 2 bases, and 16 bases lay between the germline ends. CDR3 region: CAWSLSGTDAYEQYF. In nucleotides, the CDR3 is TGTGCCTGGAGTCTATCCGGGACGGACGCCTACGAGCAGTACTTC.

A few counts support this clone. The V call is TRBV6-5, the J call TRBJ1-2; 7 positions agree with TRBD1. CDR3 length: 16 residues. Germline V gene sequence: CDR1 MNHEY, CDR2 SVGAGI. Unmatched junction bases numbered 11, after V lost 4 bases and J lost 3 bases. The CDR3, as DNA: TGTGCCAGCAGTTCCTGGACAGGACCGAGGGACTATGGCTACACCTTC. Translation gives CASSSWTGPRDYGYTF.

J is TRBJ1-5 and V is TRBV19, with D possibly being TRBD1 (6 bases). Deletions cut 5 bases from V and 1 base from J, with 12 bases between. The germline V gene encodes CDR1 LNHDA and CDR2 SQIVND (reference sequence). The CDR3 sequence is 15 residues long. The CDR3 region has the DNA TGTGCCAGTAGTTGGGGGGGCGAGAGCAATCAGCCCCAGCATTTT. Translating it yields CASSWGGESNQPQHF.

The chain links TRBV5-6 to TRBJ1-2, with TRBD1 matching 8 bases. This CDR3 contains 14 residues. After removal of 4 bases from V and 5 bases from J, the junction contained 7 bases not matched to a gene. CDR1 and CDR2 (germline): SGHDT, YYEEEE. The CDR3 loop is CASSQGASDYGYTF. In DNA, the CDR3 is TGTGCCAGCAGCCAGGGGGCCTCTGATTATGGCTACACCTTC.

V gene TRBV18 combines with J gene TRBJ1-1; D might be TRBD1 (5 bases). V was clipped by 0 bases and J by 4 bases, with 6 bases between them. CDR3 length equals 13 residues. The V gene's germline CDR1 is KGHSH and CDR2 LQKENI. The CDR3 region has the DNA TGTGCCAGCTCACCACCGGGACGCACTGAAGCTTTCTTT. Protein sequence: CASSPPGRTEAFF.

In its sample, this clone was seen once. The chain recombines TRBV20-1 with TRBJ1-1, with D tentatively TRBD1 (6 bases). This CDR3 comprises 10 residues. Per the germline V gene, CDR1 is DFQATT and CDR2 is SNEGSKA (reference sequence). The CDR3 DNA follows: TGCAGAGCAGGGGACACTGAAGCTTTCTTT. The encoded protein is CRAGDTEAFF.

The chain links TRBV4-3 to TRBJ1-1; tentative D call: TRBD1 (5 bases). CDR1 and CDR2 from the germline V gene are LGHNA and YSLEER. V was trimmed by 4 bases and J by 0 bases, leaving 18 bases between them. The CDR3 is 17 residues long. The CDR3: CASSRDAIGGVNTEAFF. The CDR3 region has the DNA TGCGCCAGCAGCCGAGATGCAATCGGGGGGGTGAACACTGAAGCTTTCTTT.

The rearrangement uses TRBV9 and TRBJ1-1, with TRBD1 matching over 7 bases. This CDR3 region has 16 residues. Per the germline V gene, CDR1 is SGDLS and CDR2 is YYNGEE. With 4 bases clipped from V and 4 bases from J, the junction kept 13 bases outside the gene matches. DNA for the CDR3: TGTGCCAGCAGCCCCGGAAGGGGGCCCTATGGCACTGAAGCTTTCTTT. Translated: CASSPGRGPYGTEAFF.

CDR3 amino acids: CASSPSLWGLWEKLFF. The CDR3 nucleotides read TGTGCCAGCAGCCCTTCGCTTTGGGGGCTTTGGGAAAAACTGTTTTTT. The rearrangement uses TRBV7-8 and TRBJ1-4, with a weak D call TRBD1 (6 bases). V was pared by 5 bases and J by 8 bases, with 21 bases between. The CDR3 sequence is 16 residues long. Germline V gene sequence: CDR1 SGHVS, CDR2 FQNEAQ.

The rearrangement joins TRBV7-9 to TRBJ1-4; 8 nucleotides line up with TRBD1. The V gene end was trimmed by 1 base and the J gene end by 5 bases; junction bases not matched to a gene: 3. CDR3 size: 15 residues. CDR1 is SEHNR and CDR2 is FQNEAQ in the germline V gene (reference sequence). The CDR3 bases are TGTGCCAGCAGCTTAGGACAGGGGTTAAATGAAAAACTGTTTTTT. Translation gives CASSLGQGLNEKLFF.

This clone has a handful of counts. The chain has TRBV27 and TRBJ1-5; the D gene is possibly TRBD1 (5 bases). Germline V lookup: CDR1 MNHEY, CDR2 SMNVEV (reference sequence). The V end lost 7 bases, the J end lost 1 base, and 14 bases lay between the germline ends. The CDR3 runs 15 residues. The CDR3 reads CASTAYRDSNQPQHF. In DNA, the CDR3 is TGTGCCAGCACCGCCTACCGGGACAGCAATCAGCCCCAGCATTTT.

CDR3 DNA sequence: TGTGCCAGCAGTCAGGGGCGGGCGCCCCAGCATTTT. This codes for CASSQGRAPQHF. V usage is TRBV6-5 and J usage is TRBJ1-5; tentatively, D is TRBD1 (6 bases). Per germline, CDR1 MNHEY and CDR2 SVGAGI. The CDR3 is 12 amino acids. Trimming took 5 bases from V and 9 from J, leaving 11 bases between them.

V usage is TRBV18 and J usage is TRBJ2-5; the match to TRBD1 covers 8 bases. The CDR3 is 14 amino acids. Looked up from germline, CDR1 is KGHSH and CDR2 is LQKENI. After removal of 3 bases from V and 0 bases from J, the junction contained 0 bases not matched to a gene. CDR3 DNA: TGTGCCAGCTCACCGACAGGGGACCAAGAGACCCAGTACTTC. It is translated as CASSPTGDQETQYF.

This chain uses TRBV11-3 with TRBJ2-2; tentatively, D is TRBD1 (7 bases). This CDR3 spans 17 amino acids. From germline, CDR1 is SGHNT and CDR2 YENEEA. Between the trimmed V and J ends, which lost 3 bases and 0 bases, there was a span of 14 bases. The CDR3 region is CASSFNVRGANTGELFF. In nucleotides, the CDR3 is TGTGCCAGCAGCTTCAACGTCAGGGGGGCGAACACCGGGGAGCTGTTTTTT.

A note on this clone: One junction end disagrees with the germline gene, perhaps due to a read error. The J gene is TRBJ2-7, the V gene TRBV7-7, with 8 positions matching TRBD1. The CDR3 is made up of 15 amino acids. CDR1 SSHAT and CDR2 FNYEAQ come from the germline V gene (reference sequence). CDR3: CASSLASGGNYEQYF. CDR3 sequence (DNA): TGTGCTAGCAGCTTAGCTTCAGGGGGCAACTACGAGCAGTACTTC.